This T cell receptor beta chain appears in the sequencing data of a study of T cell clonality in common variable immunodeficiency. The CDR3 covers 16 residues. Germline V lookup: CDR1 KGHSH, CDR2 LQKENI. Trimming took 3 bases from V and 2 from J; bases not matched to a gene: 5. Whole-study findings and limits: In common variable immunodeficiency, TCR beta chains reportedly carried fewer deletions and N-nucleotide insertions.

Comments on this clone: Antigen: not known. The read stops 3 residues short of the end of the CDR3; the missing end is completed from the germline J gene.

Clones were read by immunoSEQ multiplex PCR, and TCRdb kept only the in-frame ones, dropping some. Sampling found fewer than 30,000 clones, none seen once. The chain uses TRBV18 and TRBJ1-5, with 9 bases matching TRBD1. This receptor was taken from a human donor with common variable immunodeficiency. The sequencing input was peripheral blood mononuclear cells. The DNA read from the CDR3 is TGTGCCAGCTCACCCGGGACAGGGAGCGGCAATCAGCCC. Residues: CASSPGTGSGNQP. The whole CDR3 sequence is CASSPGTGSGNQPQHF.